Listed below are T cell receptor beta chains from one sample, sequenced in a study of T cells in localized non-small cell lung cancer. TCRdb keeps only in-frame clones here, not all; method: immunoSEQ multiplex PCR. The repertoire includes 30,000 to 45,000 clones, 81% of them detected once, and around 6.6% sits in the top ten. Material: peripheral blood mononuclear cells, obtained before any cancer treatment. Every receptor here comes from an older male donor with stage II lung adenocarcinoma. CDR3s include the opening cysteine and the closing phenylalanine or tryptophan. Each record gives: V gene, J gene, D gene, clone size, CDR3 DNA, CDR3 protein. The D gene is left open where the match is weak. A clone size is listed for some rows: how often the clone was seen (once, few, many), or a class if it is expanded.

V gene: TRBV29-1; J gene: TRBJ1-1; D gene: -; clone size: -; CDR3 DNA: TGCAGCGTTGAAAAACCACTGAACACTGAAGCTTTCTTT; CDR3 protein: CSVEKPLNTEAFF
V gene: TRBV4-2; J gene: TRBJ1-5; D gene: -; clone size: -; CDR3 DNA: TGTGCCAGCAGCCAAGATCTGGGGGCCAGCCAGCCCCAGCATTTT; CDR3 protein: CASSQDLGASQPQHF
V gene: TRBV5-1; J gene: TRBJ2-1; D gene: -; clone size: -; CDR3 DNA: TGCGCCAGCAGCGCCCTACAGGGCTCCTACAATGAGCAGTTCTTC; CDR3 protein: CASSALQGSYNEQFF
V gene: TRBV7-2; J gene: TRBJ2-4; D gene: -; clone size: -; CDR3 DNA: TGTGCCAGCAGCCCCAGGCCCCCCACCCAAAACATTCAGTACTTC; CDR3 protein: CASSPRPPTQNIQYF
V gene: TRBV4-1; J gene: TRBJ1-1; D gene: -; clone size: -; CDR3 DNA: TGCGCCAGCAGCCATAGTTGGGGGAACACTGAAGCTTTCTTT; CDR3 protein: CASSHSWGNTEAFF
V gene: TRBV18; J gene: TRBJ1-5; D gene: TRBD1; clone size: -; CDR3 DNA: TGTGCCAGCTCACCCCAAAGGTCCCACAGGGGTAATCAGCCCCAGCATTTT; CDR3 protein: CASSPQRSHRGNQPQHF
V gene: TRBV5-8; J gene: TRBJ1-1; D gene: -; clone size: once; CDR3 DNA: TGTGCCAGCAGCCAGAGCGGCCCCGCCAACACTGAAGCTTTCTTT; CDR3 protein: CASSQSGPANTEAFF
V gene: TRBV18; J gene: TRBJ1-3; D gene: -; clone size: -; CDR3 DNA: TGTGCCAGCTCACAGGACAGCTCTGGAAACACCATATATTTT; CDR3 protein: CASSQDSSGNTIYF
V gene: TRBV7-2; J gene: TRBJ1-1; D gene: -; clone size: -; CDR3 DNA: TGTGCCAGCAGCTTAGCTGGTCCAAGGATTAGGAACACTGAAGCTTTCTTT; CDR3 protein: CASSLAGPRIRNTEAFF
V gene: TRBV6-5; J gene: TRBJ2-7; D gene: -; clone size: -; CDR3 DNA: TGTGCCAGCAGTTACCTGAGTGGGGGGCTCTACGAGCAGTACTTC; CDR3 protein: CASSYLSGGLYEQYF
V gene: TRBV7-9; J gene: TRBJ1-2; D gene: TRBD1; clone size: few; CDR3 DNA: TGTGCCAGCAGCTTACAGGGGGCGAATGGCTACACCTTC; CDR3 protein: CASSLQGANGYTF
V gene: TRBV30; J gene: TRBJ1-5; D gene: -; clone size: -; CDR3 DNA: TGTGCCTGGAGTGTTGGGGAGGTACAGCCCCAGCATTTT; CDR3 protein: CAWSVGEVQPQHF
V gene: TRBV9; J gene: TRBJ2-7; D gene: -; clone size: -; CDR3 DNA: TGTGCCAGCAGCTCCGGGACTTCCAAGAGGTTTGACGAGCAGTACTTC; CDR3 protein: CASSSGTSKRFDEQYF
V gene: TRBV2; J gene: TRBJ1-5; D gene: -; clone size: few; CDR3 DNA: TGTGCCAGCAGTGCCGGGACTCGGAATCAGCCCCAGCATTTT; CDR3 protein: CASSAGTRNQPQHF
V gene: TRBV7-2; J gene: TRBJ1-5; D gene: TRBD1; clone size: -; CDR3 DNA: TGTGCCAGCAGCCGCGACAGGGGCTATCAGCCCCAGCATTTT; CDR3 protein: CASSRDRGYQPQHF
V gene: TRBV5-4; J gene: TRBJ2-3; D gene: -; clone size: -; CDR3 DNA: TGTGCCAGCAGCCTAACTGGCACAGATACGCAGTATTTT; CDR3 protein: CASSLTGTDTQYF
V gene: TRBV25-1; J gene: TRBJ2-6; D gene: -; clone size: -; CDR3 DNA: TGTGCCACCGGGACCGGGGCCAACGTCCTGACTTTC; CDR3 protein: CATGTGANVLTF
V gene: TRBV19; J gene: TRBJ2-3; D gene: -; clone size: -; CDR3 DNA: TGTGCCAGTAGAAGGTTAGATACGCAGTATTTT; CDR3 protein: CASRRLDTQYF
V gene: TRBV6-6; J gene: TRBJ1-2; D gene: -; clone size: -; CDR3 DNA: TGTGCCAGCAGTATCTTATCAGGGACCCAGGGCGGCTACACCTTC; CDR3 protein: CASSILSGTQGGYTF
V gene: TRBV5-4; J gene: TRBJ2-5; D gene: TRBD2; clone size: -; CDR3 DNA: TGTGCCAGCAGTGCGCCGGGACTAGCGGGAGGGCAAGAGACCCAGTACTTC; CDR3 protein: CASSAPGLAGGQETQYF
V gene: TRBV19; J gene: TRBJ1-5; D gene: -; clone size: once; CDR3 DNA: TGTGCCAGTAGTCCTAAACTGGGCAATCAGCCCCAGCATTTT; CDR3 protein: CASSPKLGNQPQHF
V gene: TRBV6-5; J gene: TRBJ2-3; D gene: -; clone size: -; CDR3 DNA: TGTGCCACCCATTCAGCACCCTACCAGTATTTT; CDR3 protein: CATHSAPYQYF
V gene: TRBV7-3; J gene: TRBJ2-3; D gene: TRBD2; clone size: -; CDR3 DNA: TGTGCCAGCAGCTTTAGCGGGATCGGCACAGATACGCAGTATTTT; CDR3 protein: CASSFSGIGTDTQYF
V gene: TRBV7-6; J gene: TRBJ2-7; D gene: TRBD1; clone size: -; CDR3 DNA: TGTGCCAGCAGGTCGGACAGGGGGCCTGACGAGCAGTACTTC; CDR3 protein: CASRSDRGPDEQYF
V gene: TRBV11-1; J gene: TRBJ2-3; D gene: -; clone size: -; CDR3 DNA: TGTGCCAGCAGCTTAGAAAGCGGGAGCACAGATACGCAGTATTTT; CDR3 protein: CASSLESGSTDTQYF
V gene: TRBV14; J gene: TRBJ2-7; D gene: -; clone size: -; CDR3 DNA: TGTGCCAGCAGCCCCCTCTACGAGCAGTACTTC; CDR3 protein: CASSPLYEQYF